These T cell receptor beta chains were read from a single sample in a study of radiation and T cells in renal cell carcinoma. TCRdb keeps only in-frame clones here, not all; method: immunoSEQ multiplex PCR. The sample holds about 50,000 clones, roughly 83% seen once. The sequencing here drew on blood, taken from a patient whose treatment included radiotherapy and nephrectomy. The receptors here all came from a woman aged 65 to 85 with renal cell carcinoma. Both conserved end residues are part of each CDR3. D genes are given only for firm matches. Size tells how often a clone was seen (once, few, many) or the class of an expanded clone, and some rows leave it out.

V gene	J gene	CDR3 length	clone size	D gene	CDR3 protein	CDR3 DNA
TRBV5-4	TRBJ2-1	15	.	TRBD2	CASSFSGGARNEQFF	TGTGCCAGCAGCTTTAGCGGGGGGGCCCGGAATGAGCAGTTCTTC
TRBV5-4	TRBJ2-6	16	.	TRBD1	CASSLGTGSGANVLTF	TGTGCCAGCAGCTTGGGGACAGGCTCTGGGGCCAACGTCCTGACTTTC
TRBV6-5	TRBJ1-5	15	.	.	CASSPSGVGNQPQHF	TGTGCCAGCAGTCCCTCGGGGGTGGGGAATCAGCCCCAGCATTTT
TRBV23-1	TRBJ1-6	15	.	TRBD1	CAWVTGARYNSPLHF	TGCGCCTGGGTTACAGGGGCTCGGTATAATTCACCCCTCCACTTT
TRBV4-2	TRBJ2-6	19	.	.	CASSQEIQVPWSGANVLTF	TGTGCCAGCAGCCAAGAAATCCAGGTGCCCTGGTCTGGGGCCAACGTCCTGACTTTC
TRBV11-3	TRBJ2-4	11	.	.	CASSLYPTSPF	TGTGCCAGCAGCTTATACCCTACAAGCCCCTTC
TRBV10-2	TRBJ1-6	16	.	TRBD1	CASSESRQGVYSPLHF	TGCGCCAGCAGTGAGTCCAGACAGGGGGTTTATTCACCCCTCCACTTT
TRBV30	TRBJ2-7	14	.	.	CAWELGGGSYEQYF	TGTGCCTGGGAACTTGGTGGGGGCTCCTACGAGCAGTACTTC
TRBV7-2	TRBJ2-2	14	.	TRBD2	CASRQGLGTGELFF	TGTGCCAGCAGACAGGGACTAGGGACCGGGGAGCTGTTTTTT
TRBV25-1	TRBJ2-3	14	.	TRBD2	CATGLAGEGDTQYF	TGTGCCACCGGACTAGCGGGAGAGGGAGATACGCAGTATTTT
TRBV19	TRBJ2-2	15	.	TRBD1	CASSPGTGGTGELFF	TGTGCCAGTAGCCCCGGGACAGGGGGGACCGGGGAGCTGTTTTTT
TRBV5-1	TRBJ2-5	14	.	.	CASSSGAAQETQYF	TGCGCCAGCAGCTCTGGGGCAGCCCAAGAGACCCAGTACTTC
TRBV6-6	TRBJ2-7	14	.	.	CASSYSKETGEQYF	TGTGCCAGCAGTTACTCGAAAGAAACGGGCGAGCAGTACTTC
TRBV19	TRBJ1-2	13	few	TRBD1	CASSIDRAYGYTF	TGTGCCAGTAGTATTGACAGGGCCTATGGCTACACCTTC
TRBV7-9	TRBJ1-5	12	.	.	CASSRGDQPQHF	TGTGCCAGCAGCAGGGGGGATCAGCCCCAGCATTTT